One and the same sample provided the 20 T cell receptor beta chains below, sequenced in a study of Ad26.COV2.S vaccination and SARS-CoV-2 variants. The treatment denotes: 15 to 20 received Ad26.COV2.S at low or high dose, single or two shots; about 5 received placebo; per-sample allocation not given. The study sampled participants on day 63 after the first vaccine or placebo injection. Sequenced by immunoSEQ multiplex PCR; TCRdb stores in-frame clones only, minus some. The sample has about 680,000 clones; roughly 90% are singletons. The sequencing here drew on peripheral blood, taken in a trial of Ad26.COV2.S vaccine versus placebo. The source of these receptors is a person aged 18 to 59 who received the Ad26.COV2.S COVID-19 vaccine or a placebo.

For the CDR3, the DNA is TGTGCCAGTAGTATGGTGGCAGGGGCAAATGAGCAGTTCTTC. Translated: CASSMVAGANEQFF. The V gene is TRBV19, the J gene TRBJ2-1, with a weak D call TRBD1 (6 bases). Germline V lookup: CDR1 LNHDA, CDR2 SQIVND (reference sequence). V was trimmed by 3 bases and J by 7 bases, leaving 13 bases between them. The CDR3 totals 14 residues.

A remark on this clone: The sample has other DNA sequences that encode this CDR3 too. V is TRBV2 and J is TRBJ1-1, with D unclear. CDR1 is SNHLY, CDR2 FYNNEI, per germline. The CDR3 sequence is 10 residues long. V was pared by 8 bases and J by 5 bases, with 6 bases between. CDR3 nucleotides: TGTGCCAGCCGGGGAACTGAAGCTTTCTTT. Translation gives CASRGTEAFF.

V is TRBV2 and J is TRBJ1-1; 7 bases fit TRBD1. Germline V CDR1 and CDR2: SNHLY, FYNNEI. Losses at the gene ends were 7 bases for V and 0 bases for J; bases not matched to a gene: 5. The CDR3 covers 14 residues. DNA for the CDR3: TGTGCCAGCAAGCTACAGGGGATGAACACTGAAGCTTTCTTT. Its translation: CASKLQGMNTEAFF. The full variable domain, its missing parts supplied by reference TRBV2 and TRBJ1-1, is EPEVTQTPSHQVTQMGQEVILRCVPISNHLYFYWYRQILGQKVEFLVSFYNNEISEKSEIFDDQFSVERPDGSNFTLKIRSTKLEDSAMYFCASKLQGMNTEAFFGQGTRLTVV.

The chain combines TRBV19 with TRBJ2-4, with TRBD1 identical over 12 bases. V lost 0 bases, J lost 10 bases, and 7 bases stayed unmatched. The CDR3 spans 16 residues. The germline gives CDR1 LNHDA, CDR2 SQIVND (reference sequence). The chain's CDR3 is CASSIDGGTGGMIQYF. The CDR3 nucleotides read TGTGCCAGTAGTATAGACGGCGGGACAGGGGGCATGATTCAGTACTTC.

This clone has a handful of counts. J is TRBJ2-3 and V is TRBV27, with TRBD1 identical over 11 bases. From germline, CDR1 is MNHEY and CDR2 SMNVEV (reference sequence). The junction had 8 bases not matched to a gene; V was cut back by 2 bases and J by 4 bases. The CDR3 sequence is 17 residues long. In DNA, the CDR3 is TGTGCCAGCAGTTTAAAAGGCCGGACAGGGGGCCCAGATACGCAGTATTTT. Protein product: CASSLKGRTGGPDTQYF.

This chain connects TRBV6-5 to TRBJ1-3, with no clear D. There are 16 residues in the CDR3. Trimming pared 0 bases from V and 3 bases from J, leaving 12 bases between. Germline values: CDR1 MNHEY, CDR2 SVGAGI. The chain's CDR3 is CASSYSRGGFGNTIYF. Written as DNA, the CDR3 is TGTGCCAGCAGTTACTCTCGGGGAGGGTTTGGAAACACCATATATTTT.

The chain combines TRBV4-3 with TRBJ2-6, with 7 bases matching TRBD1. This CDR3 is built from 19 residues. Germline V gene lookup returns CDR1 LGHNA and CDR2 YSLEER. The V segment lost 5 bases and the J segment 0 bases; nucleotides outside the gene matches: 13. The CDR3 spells CASSSSGTALLSGANVLTF. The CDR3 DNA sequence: TGCGCCAGCAGCTCATCCGGGACAGCGCTCCTCTCTGGGGCCAACGTCCTGACTTTC.

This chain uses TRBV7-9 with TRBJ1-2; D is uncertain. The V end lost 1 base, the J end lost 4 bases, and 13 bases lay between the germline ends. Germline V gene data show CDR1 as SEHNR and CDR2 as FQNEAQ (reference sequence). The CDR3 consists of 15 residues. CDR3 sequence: CASSLEGLPAYGYTF. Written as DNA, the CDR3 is TGTGCCAGCAGCTTAGAGGGCTTACCCGCCTATGGCTACACCTTC.

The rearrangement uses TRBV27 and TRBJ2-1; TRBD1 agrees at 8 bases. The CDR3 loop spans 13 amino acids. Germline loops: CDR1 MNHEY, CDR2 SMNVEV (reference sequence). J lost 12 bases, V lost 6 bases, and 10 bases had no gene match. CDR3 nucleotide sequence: TGTGCCAGCAGGGCTAATCAGGGGGCCGGGCAGTTCTTC. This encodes CASRANQGAGQFF.

The CDR3 here is CASSGGTGEVEKLFF. CDR3 bases: TGTGCCAGCAGCGGGGGGACAGGGGAGGTAGAAAAACTGTTTTTT. The chain joins TRBV7-9 to TRBJ1-4, with TRBD1 matching over 10 bases. This CDR3 has 15 residues. Per the germline V gene, CDR1 is SEHNR and CDR2 is FQNEAQ (reference sequence). V was clipped by 5 bases and J by 8 bases; unmatched bases: 8. The variable domain in full, with the rest retrieved from reference TRBV7-9 and TRBJ1-4, is DTGVSQNPRHKITKRGQNVTFRCDPISEHNRLYWYRQTLGQGPEFLTYFQNEAQLEKSRLLSDRFSAERPKGSFSTLEIQRTEQGDSAMYLCASSGGTGEVEKLFFGSGTQLSVL.

CDR3 in amino acids: CASSPVIGFGGNTEAFF. In DNA, the CDR3 is TGTGCCAGCTCACCAGTTATTGGTTTCGGTGGGAACACTGAAGCTTTCTTT. This chain connects TRBV18 to TRBJ1-1; no firm D call. V lost 2 bases and J lost 1, with 17 bases in between. The CDR3 is 17 amino acids. Germline values: CDR1 KGHSH, CDR2 LQKENI.

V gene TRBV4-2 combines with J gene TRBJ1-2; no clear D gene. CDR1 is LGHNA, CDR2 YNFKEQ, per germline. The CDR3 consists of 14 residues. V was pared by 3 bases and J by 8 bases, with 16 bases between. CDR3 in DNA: TGTGCCAGCAGCCAGGCGACTGAGAGGCTCGGCTACACCTTC. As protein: CASSQATERLGYTF.

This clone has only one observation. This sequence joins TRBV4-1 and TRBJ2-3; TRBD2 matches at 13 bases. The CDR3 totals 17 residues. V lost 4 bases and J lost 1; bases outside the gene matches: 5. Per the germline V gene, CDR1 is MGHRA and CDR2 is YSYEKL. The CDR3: CASSLLGLAGGTDTQYF. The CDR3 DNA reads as TGCGCCAGCAGCCTTCTCGGACTAGCGGGAGGCACAGATACGCAGTATTTT.

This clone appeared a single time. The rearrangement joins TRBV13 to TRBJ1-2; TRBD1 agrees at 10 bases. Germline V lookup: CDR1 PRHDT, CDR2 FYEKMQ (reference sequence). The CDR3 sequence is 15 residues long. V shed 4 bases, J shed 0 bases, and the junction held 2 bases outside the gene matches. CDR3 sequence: CASSWTGGSNYGYTF. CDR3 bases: TGTGCCAGCAGCTGGACAGGGGGTTCTAACTATGGCTACACCTTC.

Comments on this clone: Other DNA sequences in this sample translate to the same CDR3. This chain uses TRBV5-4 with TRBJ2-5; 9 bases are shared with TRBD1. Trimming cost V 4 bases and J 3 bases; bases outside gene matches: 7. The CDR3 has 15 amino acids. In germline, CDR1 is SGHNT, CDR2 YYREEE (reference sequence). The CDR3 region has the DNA TGTGCCAGCAGCAGACCGGGACAGGGAGAAGAGACCCAGTACTTC. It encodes CASSRPGQGEETQYF.

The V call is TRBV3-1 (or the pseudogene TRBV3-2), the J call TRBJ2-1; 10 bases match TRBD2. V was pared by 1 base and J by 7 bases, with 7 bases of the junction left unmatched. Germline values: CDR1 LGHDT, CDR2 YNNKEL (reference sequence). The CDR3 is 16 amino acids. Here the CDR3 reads CASSQGGLARWNEQFF. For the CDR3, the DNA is TGTGCCAGCAGCCAAGGGGGACTAGCGAGATGGAATGAGCAGTTCTTC.

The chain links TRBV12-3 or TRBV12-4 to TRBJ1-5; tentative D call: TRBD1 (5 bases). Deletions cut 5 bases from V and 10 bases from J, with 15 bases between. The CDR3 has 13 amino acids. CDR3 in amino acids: CASSERHTGPQHF. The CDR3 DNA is TGTGCCAGCAGTGAACGCCACACAGGTCCCCAGCATTTT.

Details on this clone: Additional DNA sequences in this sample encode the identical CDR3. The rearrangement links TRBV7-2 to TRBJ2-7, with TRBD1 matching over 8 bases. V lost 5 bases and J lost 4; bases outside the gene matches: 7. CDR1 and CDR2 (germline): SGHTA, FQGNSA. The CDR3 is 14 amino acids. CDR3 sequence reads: CASSLDRGRYEQYF. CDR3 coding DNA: TGTGCCAGCAGCCTCGACAGGGGAAGGTACGAGCAGTACTTC.

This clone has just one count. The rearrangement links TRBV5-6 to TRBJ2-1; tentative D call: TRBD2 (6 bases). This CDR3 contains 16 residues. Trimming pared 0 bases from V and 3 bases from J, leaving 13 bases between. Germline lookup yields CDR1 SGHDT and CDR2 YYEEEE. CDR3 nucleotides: TGTGCCAGCAGCTTGGAACCGGGAGCCGGCTACAATGAGCAGTTCTTC. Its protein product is CASSLEPGAGYNEQFF.

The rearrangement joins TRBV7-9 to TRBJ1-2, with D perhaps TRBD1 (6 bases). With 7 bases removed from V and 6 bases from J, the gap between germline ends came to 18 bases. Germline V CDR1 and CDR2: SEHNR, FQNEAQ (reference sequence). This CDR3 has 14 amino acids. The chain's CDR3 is CASNPLAGVHGYTF. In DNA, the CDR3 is TGTGCCAGCAATCCCCTGGCAGGGGTGCATGGCTACACCTTC.